The 23 T cell receptor beta chains in this list originate from one sample, sequenced in a study of blood T cell repertoires in COVID-19. The data were produced by immunoSEQ multiplex PCR, yet TCRdb's version contains in-frame clones alone and is incomplete. The repertoire holds approximately 290,000 clones, with roughly 87% as singletons. The sample was peripheral blood. These receptors all come from a young man with active or convalescent COVID-19.

The V and J genes are TRBV5-1 and TRBJ2-5, with a possible D match to TRBD2 (6 bases). CDR1 is SGHRS, CDR2 YFSETQ, per germline. CDR3 size: 14 residues. The V gene lost 4 bases and the J gene lost 4 bases, with 14 bases spanning the gap. The CDR3 here is CASSPAGPVETQYF. Here the CDR3 DNA reads TGCGCCAGCAGCCCGGCGGGGCCCGTAGAGACCCAGTACTTC.

This clone was seen just once. The chain has TRBV15 and TRBJ2-6; the D gene is possibly TRBD1 (5 bases). The CDR3 length is 16 residues. The germline V gene has CDR1 LNHNV and CDR2 YYDKDF (reference sequence). Trimming removed 1 base from V and 2 bases from J, with 9 bases in between. The CDR3 is CATSRVLGAGANVLTF. The CDR3, as DNA: TGTGCCACCAGCAGAGTTTTAGGGGCTGGGGCCAACGTCCTGACTTTC. Variable domain in full (rest from reference TRBV15 and TRBJ2-6): DAMVIQNPRYQVTQFGKPVTLSCSQTLNHNVMYWYQQKSSQAPKLLFHYYDKDFNNEADTPDNFQSRRPNTSFCFLDIRSPGLGDTAMYLCATSRVLGAGANVLTFGAGSRLTVL.

The chain is built from TRBV4-1 and TRBJ2-1; D call uncertain. The CDR3 spans 17 residues. The germline CDR1 and CDR2 sequences are MGHRA and YSYEKL. The ends were cut back, 3 bases at V and 5 bases at J, with 20 bases in the middle. CDR3 nucleotides: TGCGCCAGCAGCCAGGCCCATGAGGCCTCGGGTAACAATGAGCAGTTCTTC. Its protein product is CASSQAHEASGNNEQFF.

This clone was found a few times. The J gene is TRBJ1-2, the V gene TRBV11-2; D gene unclear. Germline CDR1 is SGHAT and CDR2 is FQNNGV. The CDR3 spans 12 residues. The V and J ends lost 5 bases and 0 bases respectively, with 4 bases between them. CDR3 region: CASSPSNYGYTF. For the CDR3, the DNA is TGTGCCAGCAGCCCATCTAACTATGGCTACACCTTC.

The chain uses TRBV18 and TRBJ2-2; a possible D gene is TRBD2 (5 bases). Germline assignment: CDR1 KGHSH and CDR2 LQKENI. Trimming removed 6 bases at V and 3 bases at J, with 14 bases between. The CDR3 extends over 15 amino acids. This CDR3 is CASSLLEGHTGELFF. As DNA, the CDR3 is TGTGCCAGCTCCCTCCTCGAGGGCCACACCGGGGAGCTGTTTTTT.

This clone appeared many times. The sample has other DNA sequences that encode this CDR3 too. The gene calls are TRBV6-5 and TRBJ2-7, with 7 bases that match TRBD1. Germline lookup yields CDR1 MNHEY and CDR2 SVGAGI. V was pared by 6 bases and J by 3 bases, with 5 bases of the junction left unmatched. CDR3 length equals 13 residues. CDR3 amino acids: CASRHRDSYEQYF. The CDR3 coding sequence is TGTGCCAGCAGACACCGGGACAGCTACGAGCAGTACTTC.

J is TRBJ1-5 and V is TRBV6-5; 7 bases map to TRBD1. The CDR3 covers 14 residues. The ends lost 6 bases at V and 5 bases at J; junction bases unmatched: 7. Germline CDR1 MNHEY, CDR2 SVGAGI. The CDR3 DNA is TGTGCCAGCAGAAAAACCCAGGGGGATCAGCCCCAGCATTTT. Encoded protein: CASRKTQGDQPQHF.

The rearrangement links TRBV29-1 to TRBJ1-1, with 9 nucleotides matching TRBD1. The CDR3 consists of 11 residues. In germline, CDR1 is SQVTM, CDR2 ANQGSEA. V shed 6 bases and J 7 bases; nucleotides not matched to a gene: 3. CDR3 nucleotide sequence: TGCAGCGTGACAGGGGGAATTGAAGCTTTCTTT. Protein: CSVTGGIEAFF.

J is TRBJ2-7 and V is TRBV13; TRBD1 is a possible D gene (6 bases). CDR1 PRHDT and CDR2 FYEKMQ come from the germline V gene (reference sequence). V lost 5 bases and J lost 7, with 18 bases in between. The CDR3 runs 14 residues. CDR3 coding DNA: TGTGCCAGCAGCCTCCGGGTCCCTCAGGGGGAGCAGTACTTC. The encoded protein is CASSLRVPQGEQYF.

V is TRBV7-9 and J is TRBJ1-6, with 7 bases aligning to TRBD1. In germline, CDR1 is SEHNR, CDR2 FQNEAQ (reference sequence). J gave up 3 bases and V 7 bases, and 6 bases lay outside the gene matches. This CDR3 has 15 residues. CDR3 DNA: TGTGCCAGCACGGGACAGCCGAACTATAATTCACCCCTCCACTTT. As protein: CASTGQPNYNSPLHF.

This clone appeared a few times. CDR3 sequence: CASSLGHEVSEAFF. The DNA for the CDR3 is TGTGCCAGCAGCTTGGGACACGAGGTCTCTGAAGCTTTCTTT. This chain links TRBV11-3 with TRBJ1-1, with D maybe TRBD1 (6 bases). Looked up from germline, CDR1 is SGHNT and CDR2 is YENEEA. The CDR3 spans 14 residues. V was clipped by 3 bases and J by 6 bases, with 14 bases between them.

The rearrangement uses TRBV6-1 and TRBJ1-2, with TRBD1 identical over 8 bases. Trimming cost V 3 bases and J 4 bases; bases outside gene matches: 10. This CDR3 spans 16 amino acids. The germline V gene has CDR1 MNHNS and CDR2 SASEGT. The CDR3 protein is CASSDRMDRDLYGYTF. The CDR3 DNA follows: TGTGCCAGCAGTGATAGAATGGACAGGGACCTCTATGGCTACACCTTC.

Note on this clone: At one end the junction does not follow the germline gene, possibly because of a read error. The J gene is TRBJ2-3, the V gene TRBV27; 9 bases are shared with TRBD2. There are 15 residues in the CDR3. Germline-derived CDR1 and CDR2 are MNHEY and SMNVEV (reference sequence). This chain's CDR3 is CASRASGGRTDTQYF. The CDR3 DNA reads as TGTGCCAGCAGGGCGAGCGGGGGGCGCACGGATACGCAGTATTTT.

The DNA for the CDR3 is TGCGCCAGCAGCTGGGAGGGTTTGTACAATCAGCCCCAGCATTTT. Its translation: CASSWEGLYNQPQHF. This chain uses TRBV5-1 with TRBJ1-5; D gene uncertain. The CDR3 is made up of 15 amino acids. V shed 3 bases and J shed 3 bases, with 13 bases lying between them. Germline CDR1 reads SGHRS; CDR2 reads YFSETQ. The variable domain in full, with the rest retrieved from reference TRBV5-1 and TRBJ1-5, is KAGVTQTPRYLIKTRGQQVTLSCSPISGHRSVSWYQQTPGQGLQFLFEYFSETQRNKGNFPGRFSGRQFSNSRSEMNVSTLELGDSALYLCASSWEGLYNQPQHFGDGTRLSIL.

V and J are TRBV28 and TRBJ1-5; D not certain. V was trimmed by 6 bases and J by 0 bases, leaving 6 bases between them. This CDR3 has 13 amino acids. CDR1 is MDHEN and CDR2 is SYDVKM in the germline V gene. The CDR3: CASRQISNQPQHF. In nucleotides, the CDR3 is TGTGCCAGCAGACAAATTAGCAATCAGCCCCAGCATTTT. Looking up the rest from reference TRBV28 and TRBJ1-5 gives the full variable domain: DVKVTQSSRYLVKRTGEKVFLECVQDMDHENMFWYRQDPGLGLRLIYFSYDVKMKEKGDIPEGYSVSREKKERFSLILESASTNQTSMYLCASRQISNQPQHFGDGTRLSIL.

The rearrangement links TRBV5-1 to TRBJ2-7; D unclear. The V gene lost 4 bases and the J gene lost 2 bases, with 13 bases spanning the gap. From germline, CDR1 is SGHRS and CDR2 YFSETQ. The CDR3 runs 14 residues. The CDR3 DNA sequence: TGCGCCAGCAGCAGTGACACGTTTACCTACGAGCAGTACTTC. Translated, it gives CASSSDTFTYEQYF.

The chain recombines TRBV7-9 with TRBJ1-2; D is undetermined. CDR1 is SEHNR, CDR2 FQNEAQ, per germline (reference sequence). The CDR3 length is 11 residues. The ends were cut back, 4 bases at V and 4 bases at J, with 4 bases in the middle. The CDR3 protein is CASSSIYGYTF. In nucleotides, the CDR3 is TGTGCCAGCAGCTCCATCTATGGCTACACCTTC.

The chain links TRBV7-2 to TRBJ1-5; possible D gene TRBD1, 6 bases. Trimming took 2 bases from V and 5 from J, leaving 13 bases between them. This CDR3 contains 15 residues. CDR1 is SGHTA and CDR2 is FQGNSA in the germline V gene. In DNA, the CDR3 is TGTGCCAGCAGCTTATGGAACAGGGCCGATCAGCCCCAGCATTTT. The encoded protein is CASSLWNRADQPQHF.

The chain carries TRBV27 and TRBJ2-7; D unclear. The CDR3 loop spans 12 amino acids. The V and J ends lost 8 bases and 2 bases respectively, with 10 bases between them. CDR1 and CDR2 from the germline V gene are MNHEY and SMNVEV (reference sequence). CDR3 sequence reads: CASRGGAYEQYF. CDR3 sequence (DNA): TGTGCCAGCCGCGGTGGAGCCTACGAGCAGTACTTC.

The chain recombines TRBV27 with TRBJ1-2; D gene unclear. Trimming pared 2 bases from V and 8 bases from J, leaving 12 bases between. CDR3 length: 13 amino acids. Germline V CDR1 and CDR2: MNHEY, SMNVEV (reference sequence). CDR3 sequence: CASSLGILGGYTF. CDR3 nucleotide sequence: TGTGCCAGCAGTTTAGGCATTTTGGGCGGCTACACCTTC.

The rearrangement uses TRBV29-1 and TRBJ2-1, with a weak D call TRBD2 (7 bases). Germline CDR1 SQVTM, CDR2 ANQGSEA. With 8 bases removed from V and 3 bases from J, the gap between germline ends came to 20 bases. The CDR3 is 15 residues long. CDR3 coding DNA: TGCAGCACCCTCGGGGGGCCCCCACACTACAATGAGCAGTTCTTC. Its protein is CSTLGGPPHYNEQFF.

The chain has TRBV12-3 or TRBV12-4 and TRBJ1-3; possibly TRBD1 for D (6 bases). The germline V and J ends were trimmed by 5 bases and 4 bases, with 9 bases remaining between them. This CDR3 contains 13 residues. In DNA, the CDR3 is TGTGCCAGCAGTAGGACAGCAGGAAACACCATATATTTT. It yields the protein CASSRTAGNTIYF.

V gene TRBV7-9 combines with J gene TRBJ1-2; D gene uncertain. CDR3 length: 16 residues. Germline assignment: CDR1 SEHNR and CDR2 FQNEAQ (reference sequence). V lost 5 bases and J 4 bases, leaving 20 bases between the germline ends. In DNA, the CDR3 is TGTGCCAGCAGCCAAGAAGGAGCCTCACCTGCCTATGGCTACACCTTC. This translates into CASSQEGASPAYGYTF.